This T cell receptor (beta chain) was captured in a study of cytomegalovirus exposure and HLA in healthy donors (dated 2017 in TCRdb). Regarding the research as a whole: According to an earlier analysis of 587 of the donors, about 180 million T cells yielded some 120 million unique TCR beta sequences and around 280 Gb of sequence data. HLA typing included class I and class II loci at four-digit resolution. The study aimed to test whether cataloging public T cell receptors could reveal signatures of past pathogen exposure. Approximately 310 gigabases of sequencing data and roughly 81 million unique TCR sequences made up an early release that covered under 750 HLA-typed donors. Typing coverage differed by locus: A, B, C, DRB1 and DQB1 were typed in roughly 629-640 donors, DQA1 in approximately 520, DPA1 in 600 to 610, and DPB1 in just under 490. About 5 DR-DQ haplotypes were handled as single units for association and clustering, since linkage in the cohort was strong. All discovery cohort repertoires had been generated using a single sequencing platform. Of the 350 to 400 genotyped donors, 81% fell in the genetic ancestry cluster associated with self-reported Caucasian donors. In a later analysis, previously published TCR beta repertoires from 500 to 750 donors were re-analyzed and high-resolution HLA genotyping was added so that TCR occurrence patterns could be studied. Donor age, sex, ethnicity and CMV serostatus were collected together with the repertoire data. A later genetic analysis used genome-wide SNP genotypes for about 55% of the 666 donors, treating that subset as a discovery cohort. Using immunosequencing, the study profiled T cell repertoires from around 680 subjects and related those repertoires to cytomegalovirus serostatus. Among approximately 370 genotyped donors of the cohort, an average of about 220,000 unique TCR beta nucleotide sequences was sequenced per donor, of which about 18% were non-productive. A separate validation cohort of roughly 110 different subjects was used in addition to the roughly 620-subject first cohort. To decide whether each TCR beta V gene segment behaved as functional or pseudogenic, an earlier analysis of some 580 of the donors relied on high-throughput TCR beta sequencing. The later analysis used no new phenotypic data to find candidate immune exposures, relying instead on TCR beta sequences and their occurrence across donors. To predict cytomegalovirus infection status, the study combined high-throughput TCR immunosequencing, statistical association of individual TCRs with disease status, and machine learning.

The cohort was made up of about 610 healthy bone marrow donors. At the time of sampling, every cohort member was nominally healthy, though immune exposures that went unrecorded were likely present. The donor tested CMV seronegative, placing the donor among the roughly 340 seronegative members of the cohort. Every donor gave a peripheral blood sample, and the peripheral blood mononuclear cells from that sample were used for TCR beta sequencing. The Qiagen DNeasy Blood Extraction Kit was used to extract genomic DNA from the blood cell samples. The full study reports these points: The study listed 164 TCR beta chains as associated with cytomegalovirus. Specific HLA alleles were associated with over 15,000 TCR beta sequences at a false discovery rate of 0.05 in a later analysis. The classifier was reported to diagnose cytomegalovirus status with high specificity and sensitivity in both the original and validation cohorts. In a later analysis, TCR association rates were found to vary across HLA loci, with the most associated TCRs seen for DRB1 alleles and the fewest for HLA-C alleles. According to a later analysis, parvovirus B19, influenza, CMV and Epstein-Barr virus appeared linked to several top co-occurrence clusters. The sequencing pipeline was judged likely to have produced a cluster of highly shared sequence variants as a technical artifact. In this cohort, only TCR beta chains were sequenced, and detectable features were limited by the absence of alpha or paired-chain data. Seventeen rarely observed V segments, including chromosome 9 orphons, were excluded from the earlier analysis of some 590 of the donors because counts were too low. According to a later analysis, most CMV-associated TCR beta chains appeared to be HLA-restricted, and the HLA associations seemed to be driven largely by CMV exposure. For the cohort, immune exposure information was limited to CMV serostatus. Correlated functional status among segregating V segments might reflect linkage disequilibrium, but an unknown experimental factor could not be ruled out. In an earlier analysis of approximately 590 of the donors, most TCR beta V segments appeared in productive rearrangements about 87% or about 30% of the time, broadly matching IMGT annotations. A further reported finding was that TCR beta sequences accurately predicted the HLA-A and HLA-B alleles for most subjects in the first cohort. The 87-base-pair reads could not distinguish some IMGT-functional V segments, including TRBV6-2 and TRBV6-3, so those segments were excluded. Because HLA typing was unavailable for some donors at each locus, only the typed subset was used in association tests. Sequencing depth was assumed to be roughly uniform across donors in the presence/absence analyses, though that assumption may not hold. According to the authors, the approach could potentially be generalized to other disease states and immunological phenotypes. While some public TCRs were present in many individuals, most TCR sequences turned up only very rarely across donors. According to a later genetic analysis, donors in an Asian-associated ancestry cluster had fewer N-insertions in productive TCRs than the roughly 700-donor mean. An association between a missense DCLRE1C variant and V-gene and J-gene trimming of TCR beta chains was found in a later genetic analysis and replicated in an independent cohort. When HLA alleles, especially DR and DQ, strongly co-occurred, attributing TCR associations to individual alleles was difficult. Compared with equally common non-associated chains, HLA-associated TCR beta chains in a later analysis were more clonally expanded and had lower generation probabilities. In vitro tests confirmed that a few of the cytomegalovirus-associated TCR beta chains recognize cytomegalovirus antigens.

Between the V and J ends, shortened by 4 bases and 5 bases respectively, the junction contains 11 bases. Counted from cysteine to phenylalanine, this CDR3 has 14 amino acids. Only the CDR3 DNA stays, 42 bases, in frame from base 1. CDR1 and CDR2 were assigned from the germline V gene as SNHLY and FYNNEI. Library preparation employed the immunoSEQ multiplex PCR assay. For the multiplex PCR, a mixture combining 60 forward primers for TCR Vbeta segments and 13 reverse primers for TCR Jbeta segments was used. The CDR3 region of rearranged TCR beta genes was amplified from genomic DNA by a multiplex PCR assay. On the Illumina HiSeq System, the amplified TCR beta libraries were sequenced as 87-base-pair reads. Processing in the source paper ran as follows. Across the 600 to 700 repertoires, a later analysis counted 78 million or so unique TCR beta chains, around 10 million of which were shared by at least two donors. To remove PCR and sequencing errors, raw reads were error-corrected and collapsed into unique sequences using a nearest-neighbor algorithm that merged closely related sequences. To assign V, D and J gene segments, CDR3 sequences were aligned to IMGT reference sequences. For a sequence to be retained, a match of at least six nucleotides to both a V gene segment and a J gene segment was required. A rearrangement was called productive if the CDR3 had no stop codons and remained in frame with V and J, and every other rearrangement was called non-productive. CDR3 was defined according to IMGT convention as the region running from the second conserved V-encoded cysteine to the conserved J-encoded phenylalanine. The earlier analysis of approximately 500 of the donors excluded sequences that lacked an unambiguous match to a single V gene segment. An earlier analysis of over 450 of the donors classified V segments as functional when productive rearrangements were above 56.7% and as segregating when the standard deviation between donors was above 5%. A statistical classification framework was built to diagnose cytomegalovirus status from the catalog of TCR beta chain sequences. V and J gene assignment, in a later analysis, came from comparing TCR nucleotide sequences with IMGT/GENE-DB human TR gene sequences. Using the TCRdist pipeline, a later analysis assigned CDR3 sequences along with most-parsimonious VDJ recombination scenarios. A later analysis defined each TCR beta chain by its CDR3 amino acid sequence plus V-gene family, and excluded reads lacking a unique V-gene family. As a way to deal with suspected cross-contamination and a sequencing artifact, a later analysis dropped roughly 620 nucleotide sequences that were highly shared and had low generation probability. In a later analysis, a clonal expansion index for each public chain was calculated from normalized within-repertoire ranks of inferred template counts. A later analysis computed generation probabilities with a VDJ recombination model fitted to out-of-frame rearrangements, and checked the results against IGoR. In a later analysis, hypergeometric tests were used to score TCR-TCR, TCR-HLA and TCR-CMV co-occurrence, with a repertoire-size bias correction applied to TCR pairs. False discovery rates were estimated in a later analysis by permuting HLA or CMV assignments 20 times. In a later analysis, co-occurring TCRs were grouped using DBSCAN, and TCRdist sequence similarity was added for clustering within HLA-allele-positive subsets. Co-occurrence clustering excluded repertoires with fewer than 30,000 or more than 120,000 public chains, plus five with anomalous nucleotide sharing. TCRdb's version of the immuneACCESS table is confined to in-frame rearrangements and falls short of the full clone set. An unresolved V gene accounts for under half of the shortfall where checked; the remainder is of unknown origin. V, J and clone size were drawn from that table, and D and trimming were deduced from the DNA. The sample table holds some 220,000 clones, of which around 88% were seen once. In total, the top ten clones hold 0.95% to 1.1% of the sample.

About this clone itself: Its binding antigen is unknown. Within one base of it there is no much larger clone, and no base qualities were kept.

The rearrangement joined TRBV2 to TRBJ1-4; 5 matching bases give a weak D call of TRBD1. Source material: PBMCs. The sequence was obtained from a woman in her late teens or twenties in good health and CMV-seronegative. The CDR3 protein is CASSVGQKNEKLFF. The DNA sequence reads TGTGCCAGCAGTGTGGGGCAGAAAAATGAAAAACTGTTTTTT.